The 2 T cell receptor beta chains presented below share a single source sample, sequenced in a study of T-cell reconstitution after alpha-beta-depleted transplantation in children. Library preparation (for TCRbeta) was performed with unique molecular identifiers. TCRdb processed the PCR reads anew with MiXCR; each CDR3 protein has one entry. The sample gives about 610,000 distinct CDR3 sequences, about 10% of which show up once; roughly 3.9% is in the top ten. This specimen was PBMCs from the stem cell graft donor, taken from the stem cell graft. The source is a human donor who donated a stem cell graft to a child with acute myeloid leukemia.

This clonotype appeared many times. CDR3 sequence (DNA): TGTGCCAGCAGTGGGGGTCATACAGACTTCCATGAGCAGTTCTTC. Translating gives CASSGGHTDFHEQFF. V usage is TRBV25-1 and J usage is TRBJ2-1, with D unclear. Trimming took off 4 bases at V and 8 bases at J, with 18 bases between the two ends. The CDR3 has 15 amino acids. Germline V gene lookup returns CDR1 MGHDK and CDR2 SYGVNS.

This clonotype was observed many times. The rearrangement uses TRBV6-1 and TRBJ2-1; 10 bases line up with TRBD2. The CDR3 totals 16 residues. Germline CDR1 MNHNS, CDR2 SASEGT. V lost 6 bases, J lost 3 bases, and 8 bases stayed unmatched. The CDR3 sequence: CASRLLAGSDYNEQFF. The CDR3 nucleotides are TGTGCCAGCAGGCTACTAGCGGGGTCCGACTACAATGAGCAGTTCTTC.